The 3 T cell receptor beta chains below come from one sample, sequenced in a study of CD8+ T cells in alopecia areata (dated by TCRdb to 2017 to 2018). The library was produced with the immunoSEQ multiplex PCR assay. To provide template for TCR sequencing, every sample had RNA extracted and reverse transcribed into cDNA. TCRdb carries this immuneACCESS record with in-frame sequences only. Its versions omit some clonotypes, under half of them owing to an unresolved V gene in the studies checked, with the rest unexplained. This sample contains about 110,000 clones, none of which is a singleton. The ten largest clones capture around a fifth of the sample. Material for sequencing was lesional skin. The receptors were sampled from a C3H/HeJ mouse with alopecia areata. Mice of this strain carry the MHC haplotype H2-k.

This clone has more than one count but fewer than ten. Each gene name is a mouse one. The read terminates 4 residues before the CDR3 end, so the remaining end is supplied by the germline J gene. This chain links TRBV13-3 with TRBJ1-1, with 8 bases aligning to TRBD1. Unmatched junction bases numbered 5, after V lost 4 bases and J lost 3 bases. The V gene's germline CDR1 is NNHDY and CDR2 SYVADS. The CDR3 contains 14 residues. The covered CDR3 bases are TGTGCCAGCAGTCGGACAGGGTGGGACACA. Translated: CASSRTGWDT. The whole CDR3 sequence reads CASSRTGWDTEVFF.

This clone was seen repeatedly, ten times or more. The protein in this entry is translated from the DNA; at residue 11 it differs from the protein listed in TCRdb. These gene names are mouse names. The sequenced fragment ends 3 residues before the CDR3 boundary, so the rest is inferred from the germline J gene. V and J are TRBV13-3 and TRBJ1-3; a possible D gene is TRBD1 (5 bases). Germline CDR1 NNHDY, CDR2 SYVADS. V was shortened by 1 base and J by 3 bases, with 8 bases between the two germline ends. CDR3 length: 14 residues. CDR3 region: CASSDHRFGNTLYF. The DNA read from the CDR3 is TGTGCCAGCAGTGATCACAGGTTTGGAAATACG.

The sample holds a few counts of this clone. Genes and germline come from the mouse. The CDR3 end is not reached by the read, which stops 4 residues before it; the germline J gene fills it in. This chain connects TRBV13-1 to TRBJ2-1, with D maybe TRBD1 (5 bases). CDR3 length: 15 amino acids. In germline, CDR1 is NSHNY, CDR2 SYGAGN. V was cut by 0 bases and J by 3 bases, with 10 bases left in between. The CDR3 DNA, read in part, is TGTGCCAGCAGTGATGAGGAGACAGCCTATGCT. Translated: CASSDEETAYA. The full CDR3 sequence reads CASSDEETAYAEQFF.